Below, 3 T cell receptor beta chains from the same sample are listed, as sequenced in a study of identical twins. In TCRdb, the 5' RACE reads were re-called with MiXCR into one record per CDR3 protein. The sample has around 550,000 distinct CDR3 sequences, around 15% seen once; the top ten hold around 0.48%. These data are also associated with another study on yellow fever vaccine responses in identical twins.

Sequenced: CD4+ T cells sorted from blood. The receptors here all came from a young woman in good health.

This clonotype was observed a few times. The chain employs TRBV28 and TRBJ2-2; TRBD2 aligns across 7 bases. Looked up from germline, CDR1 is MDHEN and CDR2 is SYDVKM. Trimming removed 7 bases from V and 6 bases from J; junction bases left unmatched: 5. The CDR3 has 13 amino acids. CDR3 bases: TGTGCCAGCACCCCGGGGGGACCCGGGGAGCTGTTTTTT. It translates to CASTPGGPGELFF.

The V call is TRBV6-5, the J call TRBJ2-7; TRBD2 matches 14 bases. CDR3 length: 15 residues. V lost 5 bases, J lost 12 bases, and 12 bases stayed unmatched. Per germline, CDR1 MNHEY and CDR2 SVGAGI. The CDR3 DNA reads TGTGCCAGCAGTACTTACGGGACTAGCGGGGGATCCTTGTACGTC. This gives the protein CASSTYGTSGGSLYV.

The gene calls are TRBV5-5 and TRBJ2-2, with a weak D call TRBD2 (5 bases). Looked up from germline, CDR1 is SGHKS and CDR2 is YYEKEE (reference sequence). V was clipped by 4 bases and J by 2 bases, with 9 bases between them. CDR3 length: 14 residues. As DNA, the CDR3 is TGTGCCAGCAGCGAGGACTTAAACACCGGGGAGCTGTTTTTT. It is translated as CASSEDLNTGELFF. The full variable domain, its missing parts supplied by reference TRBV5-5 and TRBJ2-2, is DAGVTQSPTHLIKTRGQQVTLRCSPISGHKSVSWYQQVLGQGPQFIFQYYEKEERGRGNFPDRFSARQFPNYSSELNVNALLLGDSALYLCASSEDLNTGELFFGEGSRLTVL.